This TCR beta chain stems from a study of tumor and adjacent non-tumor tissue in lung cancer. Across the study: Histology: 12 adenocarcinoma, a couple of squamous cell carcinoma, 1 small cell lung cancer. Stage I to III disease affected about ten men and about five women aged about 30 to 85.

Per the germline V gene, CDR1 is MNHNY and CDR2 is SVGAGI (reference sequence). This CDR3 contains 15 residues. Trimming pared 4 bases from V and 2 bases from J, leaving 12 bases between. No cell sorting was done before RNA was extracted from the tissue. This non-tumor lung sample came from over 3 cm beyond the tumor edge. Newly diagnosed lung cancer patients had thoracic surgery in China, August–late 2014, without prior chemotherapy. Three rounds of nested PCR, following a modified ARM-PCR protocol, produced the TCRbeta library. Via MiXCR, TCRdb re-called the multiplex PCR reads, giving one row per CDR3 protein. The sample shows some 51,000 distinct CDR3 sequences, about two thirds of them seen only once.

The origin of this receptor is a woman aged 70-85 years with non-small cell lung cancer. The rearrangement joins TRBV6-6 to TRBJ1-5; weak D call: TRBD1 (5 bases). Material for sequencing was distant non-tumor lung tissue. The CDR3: CASSFEGYGNQPQHF. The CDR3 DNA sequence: TGTGCCAGCAGTTTTGAGGGGTATGGCAATCAGCCCCAGCATTTT.